This passage covers 5 T cell receptor beta chains from one sample sequenced in a study of blood T cell repertoires in COVID-19. TCRdb's copy holds only in-frame clones and misses some; the assay was immunoSEQ multiplex PCR. The sample has 120,000 or so clones; about 78% are singletons. Sample: peripheral blood. Source of these receptors: a man aged 65-85 years with acute or convalescent COVID-19.

This chain connects TRBV19 to TRBJ1-6; TRBD1 matches at 7 bases. The CDR3 has 16 residues. The junction had 6 bases not matched to a gene; V was cut back by 5 bases and J by 2 bases. Germline CDR1 and CDR2: LNHDA and SQIVND (reference sequence). The CDR3 is CASSLTGTAYNSPLHF. CDR3 bases: TGTGCCAGTAGTCTCACCGGGACAGCCTATAATTCACCCCTCCACTTT.

This clone came up once. The J gene is TRBJ1-4, the V gene TRBV18, with D possibly matching TRBD1 (6 bases). Germline CDR1 reads KGHSH; CDR2 reads LQKENI. CDR3 size: 15 residues. V lost 8 bases, J lost 1 base, and 14 bases lay in between. The CDR3 DNA is TGTGCCAGCGCACAACAGGGATTAACTAATGAAAAACTGTTTTTT. Translating it yields CASAQQGLTNEKLFF.

This clone showed up just a few times. This chain connects TRBV19 to TRBJ1-6; 8 bases map to TRBD1. Germline trimming cut 5 bases from V and 7 bases from J; bases unmatched to any gene: 4. Looked up from germline, CDR1 is LNHDA and CDR2 is SQIVND (reference sequence). The CDR3 is made up of 14 amino acids. CDR3 sequence: CASSDRQGNSPLHF. CDR3 nucleotide sequence: TGTGCCAGTAGTGATCGACAGGGGAATTCACCCCTCCACTTT.

This sequence joins TRBV4-2 and TRBJ1-5; the D is unclear. Germline lookup yields CDR1 LGHNA and CDR2 YNFKEQ. The CDR3 runs to 16 residues. The V end lost 1 base, the J end lost 0 bases, and 10 bases lay between the germline ends. CDR3 sequence: CASSQVSGNSNQPQHF. The CDR3, as DNA: TGTGCCAGCAGCCAAGTCAGCGGGAATAGCAATCAGCCCCAGCATTTT.

The rearrangement links TRBV7-3 to TRBJ1-1; 11 bases map to TRBD1. CDR3 length: 18 residues. Trimming cost V 4 bases and J 7 bases; bases outside gene matches: 17. Germline V gives CDR1 SGHTA, CDR2 FQGTGA. This CDR3 reads CASSSQGQGARVDLEAFF. The CDR3 nucleotides are TGTGCCAGCAGCTCCCAAGGACAGGGGGCTAGGGTAGATCTTGAAGCTTTCTTT. Full variable domain (rest looked up from reference TRBV7-3 and TRBJ1-1): GAGVSQTPSNKVTEKGKYVELRCDPISGHTALYWYRQSLGQGPEFLIYFQGTGAADDSGLPNDRFFAVRPEGSVSTLKIQRTERGDSAVYLCASSSQGQGARVDLEAFFGQGTRLTVV.